These T cell receptor beta chains were read from a single sample in a study of T-cell memory formation after mild COVID-19. TCRdb ran MiXCR on the 5' RACE reads and lists one entry per CDR3 protein. The sample contains 150,000 or so distinct CDR3 sequences, roughly 30% of which appear only once. The sample was PBMCs or a T cell subset sorted from them (not recorded which). All receptors derive from an adult woman who had mild COVID-19 (a few samples of this study predate the infection). Cell type and time point are not known. CDR3s leave out the opening cysteine and the closing phenylalanine or tryptophan.

>TRBJ1-1|TRBV12-3/TRBV12-4
ASSFGRVSEAF
>TRBJ1-2|TRBV12-3/TRBV12-4
ASRKQGANYGYT
>TRBJ2-1|TRBV7-9
ASSPGTSGENEQF
>TRBJ2-7|TRBV29-1
SVDGGASYEQY
>TRBJ2-2|TRBV14
ASSQTLGAGELF
>TRBJ1-2|TRBV9
ASSPTGGGASQFNYGYT
>TRBJ2-5|TRBV5-1
ASSLYSQETQY
>TRBJ1-3|TRBV5-1
ASRQSSGNTIY
>TRBJ2-1|TRBV7-9
ASGREERNEQF
>TRBJ1-1|TRBV7-8
ASSLAKVPGALNTEAF
>TRBJ2-2|TRBV9
ASSVEDTRTGELF
>TRBJ2-7|TRBV7-3
ASSQRAGLRYEQY
>TRBJ2-1|TRBV5-1
ATRPMTSGYNEQF
>TRBJ1-2|TRBV24-1
ATSDSGGYGYT
>TRBJ2-3|TRBV18
ASSPPRQADTDTQY
>TRBJ1-2|TRBV25-1
ASSKQGYGYT
>TRBJ2-7|TRBV5-5
ASSLANRPPYEQY
>TRBJ2-7|TRBV29-1
SVGSGSYEQY
>TRBJ2-4|TRBV20-1
SAGRGSENIQY
>TRBJ2-7|TRBV5-6
ASTLRSSGRAYEQY
>TRBJ1-1|TRBV19
ASSMPPTGEAF
>TRBJ1-2|TRBV6-5
ASSYLYPGTGDGYT
>TRBJ2-7|TRBV2
ASRIGGAYEQY
>TRBJ2-5|TRBV3-1
ASSLDVIAGAETQY
>TRBJ2-7|TRBV27
ASSPTARWREPQDEQY
>TRBJ1-4|TRBV20-1
SAFSLEKLF
>TRBJ1-2|TRBV30
AWNPSMVGVYT
>TRBJ2-7|TRBV15
ATSRDRGLAVYEQY
>TRBJ2-2|TRBV4-3
ASSQGVSGRVDTGELF
>TRBJ2-7|TRBV10-3
AISRTSGTYEQY
>TRBJ2-1|TRBV14
ASAGAPAGEQF
>TRBJ2-2|TRBV20-1
SAPVVTGSTGELF
>TRBJ1-2|TRBV27
ASSLRPWSGATSYGYT
>TRBJ2-5|TRBV20-1
SASGGLQETQY
>TRBJ2-7|TRBV7-9
ASSSTRANSYEQY
>TRBJ2-3|TRBV6-5
ASTPATGGVGTDTQY
>TRBJ1-1|TRBV7-2
ASSGNRAMNTEAF
>TRBJ2-3|TRBV9
ASSPEDVTDTQY
>TRBJ2-1|TRBV19
ASSTGGGWYNEQF
>TRBJ1-1|TRBV29-1
SVPGEAF
>TRBJ1-5|TRBV19
ASSIFRGSPNQPQH
>TRBJ1-1|TRBV10-3
AISSSGGISPEAF
>TRBJ2-1|TRBV19
ASSILIRLAGARDEQF
>TRBJ2-7|TRBV7-6
ASSPGTGRAYEQY
>TRBJ1-2|TRBV12-3/TRBV12-4
ASSSYSGTDYGYT
>TRBJ2-1|TRBV5-1
ASSFVGETYNEQF
>TRBJ2-7|TRBV14
ASSLGTKYEQY
>TRBJ1-2|TRBV20-1
SAEGTAYGYT
>TRBJ2-7|TRBV7-2
ASSLTSGPTYEQY
>TRBJ2-7|TRBV7-6
ASSSRGQGNYEQY
>TRBJ1-5|TRBV12-3/TRBV12-4
ASSRRGIQPQH
>TRBJ2-2|TRBV27
ASRKMDTGELF
>TRBJ1-2|TRBV7-2
ASSLSPPRNGYT
>TRBJ1-1|TRBV18
ASSPDRTNTEAF
>TRBJ2-7|TRBV20-1
SARGRPGSYEQY
>TRBJ1-2|TRBV6-5
ASTPRGTTYGYT
>TRBJ2-1|TRBV7-2
ASSLSTRANNEQF
>TRBJ2-2|TRBV12-3/TRBV12-4
ATIHETYTGELF
>TRBJ2-7|TRBV5-1
ASSFLSGTSTYEQY